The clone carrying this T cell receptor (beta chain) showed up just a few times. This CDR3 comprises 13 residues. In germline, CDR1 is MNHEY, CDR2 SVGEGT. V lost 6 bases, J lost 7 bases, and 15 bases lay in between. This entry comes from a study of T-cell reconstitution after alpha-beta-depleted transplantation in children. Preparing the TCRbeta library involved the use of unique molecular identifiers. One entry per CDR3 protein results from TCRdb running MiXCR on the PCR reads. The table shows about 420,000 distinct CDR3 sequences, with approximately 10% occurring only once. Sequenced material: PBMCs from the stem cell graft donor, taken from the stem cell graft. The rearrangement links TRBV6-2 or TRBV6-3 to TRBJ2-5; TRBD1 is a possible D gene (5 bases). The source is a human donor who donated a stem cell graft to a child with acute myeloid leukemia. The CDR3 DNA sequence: TGTGCCAGCAGCCTGGGATTTCAGGGGACCCAGTACTTC. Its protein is CASSLGFQGTQYF.